This TCR beta chain stems from a study of OX40 agonist ivuxolimab in advanced cancers. Clones were read by immunoSEQ multiplex PCR, and TCRdb kept only the in-frame ones, dropping some. The data contain 65,000 to 70,000 clones, roughly 80% of them singletons. V was pared by 6 bases and J by 6 bases, with 18 bases between. Germline values: CDR1 SQVTM, CDR2 ANQGSEA. CDR3 length: 13 residues. The TCR originated in an adult with an advanced solid tumor such as melanoma, head and neck, liver or kidney cancer. The sequenced sample was CD4+ or CD8+ T cells sorted from blood, obtained in a trial of the OX40 agonist ivuxolimab. The V call is TRBV29-1, the J call TRBJ2-7; tentative D call: TRBD1 (6 bases). CDR3 in DNA: TGCAGCGTGGGGGCCCAAAACGCCGGCGAGCAGTACTTC. Translated: CSVGAQNAGEQYF.